The 8 T cell receptor beta chains below all came from one sample that was sequenced in a study of blood T cell repertoires in COVID-19. TCRdb keeps only in-frame clones here, not all; method: immunoSEQ multiplex PCR. The sample yields under 250,000 clones, 83% seen once. Sequences were obtained from peripheral blood. Receptors were obtained from a woman aged 40 to 50 with active or convalescent COVID-19.

This chain connects TRBV11-3 to TRBJ1-2; no clear D. The CDR3 consists of 15 residues. The germline V gene encodes CDR1 SGHNT and CDR2 YENEEA. V was cut by 4 bases and J by 0 bases, with 12 bases left in between. CDR3 nucleotide sequence: TGTGCCAGCAGCTCCAGAGGGATAACTAACTATGGCTACACCTTC. This translates into CASSSRGITNYGYTF.

The V and J genes are TRBV19 and TRBJ1-2, with 8 bases identical to TRBD1. The ends lost 3 bases at V and 5 bases at J; junction bases unmatched: 5. Germline V CDR1 and CDR2: LNHDA, SQIVND (reference sequence). The CDR3 is 14 residues long. CDR3 residues: CASSILDRDYGYTF. Written as DNA, the CDR3 is TGTGCCAGTAGTATTCTGGACAGGGATTATGGCTACACCTTC.

This clone appeared a few times. The chain recombines TRBV7-3 with TRBJ1-2, with 8 bases identical to TRBD1. The CDR3 contains 16 residues. Germline CDR1 reads SGHTA; CDR2 reads FQGTGA. V shed 2 bases, J shed 4 bases, and the junction held 9 bases outside the gene matches. The CDR3 loop reads CASSLGGTGDLYGYTF. The DNA for the CDR3 is TGTGCCAGCAGCTTAGGGGGGACAGGCGATCTCTATGGCTACACCTTC.

This chain joins TRBV11-2 and TRBJ1-2; the D gene is possibly TRBD1 (5 bases). Per the germline V gene, CDR1 is SGHAT and CDR2 is FQNNGV. This CDR3 contains 13 residues. The ends were cut back, 8 bases at V and 4 bases at J, with 14 bases in the middle. CDR3 protein: CASSAGGGYGYTF. The CDR3 nucleotides are TGTGCCAGCTCAGCCGGCGGGGGCTATGGCTACACCTTC.

This chain connects TRBV29-1 to TRBJ1-1; maybe TRBD1 (5 bases). Per germline, CDR1 SQVTM and CDR2 ANQGSEA. The length of the CDR3 is 13 residues. The V gene lost 6 bases and the J gene lost 0 bases, with 11 bases spanning the gap. DNA for the CDR3: TGCAGCGTCCGGGGGAGAATGAACACTGAAGCTTTCTTT. It translates to CSVRGRMNTEAFF. The whole variable domain, remainder taken from reference TRBV29-1 and TRBJ1-1, is SAVISQKPSRDICQRGTSLTIQCQVDSQVTMMFWYRQQPGQSLTLIATANQGSEATYESGFVIDKFPISRPNLTFSTLTVSNMSPEDSSIYLCSVRGRMNTEAFFGQGTRLTVV.

The chain recombines TRBV11-3 with TRBJ1-1; TRBD1 is a possible D gene (6 bases). The germline gives CDR1 SGHNT, CDR2 YENEEA. The CDR3 consists of 14 residues. V lost 0 bases to trimming and J lost 11 bases, with 16 bases between them. DNA for the CDR3: TGTGCCAGCAGCTTAGATACCAGGGGTAGGGATGCTTTCTTT. As protein: CASSLDTRGRDAFF.

This sequence joins TRBV18 and TRBJ2-7, with 11 bases aligning to TRBD2. The ends lost 6 bases at V and 4 bases at J; junction bases unmatched: 8. Germline V gene sequence: CDR1 KGHSH, CDR2 LQKENI. The CDR3 totals 15 residues. The CDR3 DNA follows: TGTGCCAGCTCTGCCTTAGCGGGAGGGCCATACGAGCAGTACTTC. Protein: CASSALAGGPYEQYF.

The J gene is TRBJ1-1, the V gene TRBV6-2 or TRBV6-3; D remains unclear. This CDR3 is built from 14 residues. V lost 2 bases, J lost 1 base, and 8 bases lay in between. CDR1 is MNHEY, CDR2 SVGEGT, per germline. In DNA, the CDR3 is TGTGCCAGCAGTTACCGACATTGGAACACTGAAGCTTTCTTT. Translation gives CASSYRHWNTEAFF.